The rows below give T cell receptor beta chains drawn from one sample of a study of T cells in Graves' hyperthyroidism and ophthalmopathy. TCRdb re-called the multiplex PCR reads through MiXCR, storing one row per CDR3 protein. In the table there are hundreds of thousands of distinct CDR3 sequences, about 15% of which are singletons. Sequencing used blood. These receptor sequences come from a woman aged 18-30 years with Graves' hyperthyroidism. CDR3s leave out the opening cysteine and the closing phenylalanine or tryptophan.

j_call v_call cdr3_aa
TRBJ2-3 TRBV11-2 ASSPTRRVDTQY
TRBJ2-2 TRBV10-2 ASKSREGDRAITGELF
TRBJ2-7 TRBV27 ASRQSRDSLGEQY
TRBJ2-7 TRBV4-3 ASSQFLAGGREQY
TRBJ2-7 TRBV7-8 ASTLTRDISYEQY
TRBJ1-1 TRBV14 ASSQKGRGGSEAF
TRBJ1-5 TRBV7-9 ASSATGAGNQPQH
TRBJ1-1 TRBV7-8 ASSVLVGPNTEAF
TRBJ1-2 TRBV20-1 SARDEGAGVWYRYT
TRBJ2-3 TRBV6-1 ASSPSRQTVLDTQY
TRBJ1-1 TRBV6-5 ASSYPSGHTEAF
TRBJ2-1 TRBV6-5 ASSYSRLARAYNEQF
TRBJ2-7 TRBV9 ASSVGVGTHYEQY
TRBJ2-3 TRBV3-1 ASSLGRTRTDTQY
TRBJ2-4 TRBV7-2 ASGQGDVKNIQY
TRBJ2-7 TRBV6-1 ASSFLAGTVQY
TRBJ1-5 TRBV18 APEGRAPCNQPQH
TRBJ2-1 TRBV6-2/TRBV6-3 ASEGRGYNEQF
TRBJ1-5 TRBV6-2/TRBV6-3 ASSSTGRRQPQH
TRBJ2-3 TRBV4-3 ASSPRLAGTDTQY
TRBJ2-7 TRBV5-5 ASSPTPGQAYEQY
TRBJ1-1 TRBV11-2 ASSGRGDTEAF
TRBJ2-3 TRBV19 ASTLLAGTTDTQY
TRBJ1-2 TRBV7-3 ASRGAQDYGYT
TRBJ1-1 TRBV5-1 ASTGQANTEAF
TRBJ2-2 TRBV30 AWSTGTSNTGELF
TRBJ2-7 TRBV30 AWSTGWPLYEQY
TRBJ2-7 TRBV2 ASRGTDSYEQY
TRBJ2-1 TRBV7-3 ASSPGRGLGVNNEQF
TRBJ2-1 TRBV30 AWSSGRGYNEQF
TRBJ1-2 TRBV30 AWSGLGTEIRYT
TRBJ2-3 TRBV11-2 ASSPGGASSSTDTQY
TRBJ2-1 TRBV19 ASSIGQEQF
. TRBV24-1 ATSDPGLTYNEQY
TRBJ2-7 TRBV28 AIPNGSLTYEQY
TRBJ2-7 TRBV11-2 ASSRSQGNHEQY
TRBJ1-2 TRBV7-8 ASSNRDRGPEGYT
TRBJ1-5 TRBV6-1 AAGGRSNQPQH
TRBJ2-5 TRBV28 ASSLRFSGRAGETQY
TRBJ2-7 TRBV20-1 SALSGSSYEQY
TRBJ2-5 TRBV20-1 SARVIGGGIKETQY
TRBJ2-3 TRBV10-1 ASSVGLSRTDTQY
TRBJ2-2 TRBV27 ATGTGELF
TRBJ2-3 TRBV20-1 SAEGQGAPDTQY
TRBJ1-4 TRBV6-2/TRBV6-3 ASSYSDPTLGEKLF
TRBJ2-3 TRBV30 AWSEPGLAGSTDTQY
TRBJ2-7 TRBV6-2/TRBV6-3 ASSQPQGYSYEQY
TRBJ2-7 TRBV2 ASSEGRLLYEQY
TRBJ1-1 TRBV28 ASSLSNPARSVRAF
TRBJ2-2 TRBV29-1 SVETSDTNTGELF
TRBJ2-7 TRBV7-3 ASSSGTGDEQY
TRBJ1-2 TRBV30 AWTAGNYGYT
TRBJ1-2 TRBV7-9 ASSSPGIMVDGYT
TRBJ2-2 TRBV10-3 AISALAGANTGELF
TRBJ2-2 TRBV15 ATSRPGTGAGELF